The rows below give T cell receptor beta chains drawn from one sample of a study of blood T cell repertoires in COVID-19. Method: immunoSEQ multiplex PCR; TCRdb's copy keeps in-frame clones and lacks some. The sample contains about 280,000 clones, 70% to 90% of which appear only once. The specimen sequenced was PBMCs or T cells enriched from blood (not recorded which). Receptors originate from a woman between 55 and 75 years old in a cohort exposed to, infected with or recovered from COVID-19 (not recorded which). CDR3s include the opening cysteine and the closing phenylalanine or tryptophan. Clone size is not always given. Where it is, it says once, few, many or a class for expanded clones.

CDR3: CASSLTGEGNQPQHF
size: NA
V: TRBV28

CDR3: CASSERGRWQYF
size: NA
V: TRBV2

CDR3: CASSLQGLSYGYTF
size: NA
V: TRBV28

CDR3: CASSIEDGRYNEQFF
size: NA
V: TRBV19

CDR3: CASSQSPPDRDQETQYF
size: NA
V: TRBV23-1

CDR3: CASSSFLAVAYNEQFF
size: NA
V: TRBV7-9

CDR3: CASSFLTTRGNTEAFF
size: NA
V: TRBV7-9

CDR3: CASNIRDRGPTYEQYF
size: once
V: TRBV21-1

CDR3: CASSSYNGGAINEQFF
size: NA
V: TRBV13

CDR3: CAWSVNQGNSPLHF
size: NA
V: TRBV30

CDR3: CASTRGIEETQYF
size: NA
V: TRBV12-3/TRBV12-4

CDR3: CASGRGRGVTEKLFF
size: NA
V: TRBV23-1

CDR3: CASSSKYTGSTGELFF
size: NA
V: TRBV28

CDR3: CASSSLLGWWLAGSNPSYEQYF
size: NA
V: TRBV7-8

CDR3: CASRADSRGFYNEQFF
size: NA
V: TRBV7-3

CDR3: CASSLVAAGGPSAQFF
size: NA
V: TRBV5-1

CDR3: CASSLEQENTGELFF
size: once
V: TRBV5-1

CDR3: CASAAQGFMNTEAFF
size: once
V: TRBV6-5

CDR3: CASSSLSGQGTEAFF
size: NA
V: TRBV7-2

CDR3: CASSLEGRNTIYF
size: few
V: TRBV7-8

CDR3: CASSLGTSGGELFF
size: NA
V: TRBV7-2

CDR3: CASSERGGRAEQYF
size: NA
V: TRBV2

CDR3: CASSGEGDQPQHF
size: NA
V: TRBV27

CDR3: CASSETGEDTGELFF
size: NA
V: TRBV7-9

CDR3: CASSFSWANNYGYTF
size: NA
V: TRBV5-8

CDR3: CASSLAGLGSEQYF
size: few
V: TRBV7-2

CDR3: CASSSQGSSSYEQYF
size: NA
V: TRBV5-1

CDR3: CASIGTGKGWSITGELFF
size: NA
V: TRBV27

CDR3: CASKNHLGDTQYF
size: NA
V: TRBV6-5

CDR3: CASSSDGRRSTDTQYF
size: NA
V: TRBV5-1

CDR3: CASSMGQRGQETQYF
size: NA
V: TRBV19

CDR3: CASSMAGGLPNNEQFF
size: once
V: TRBV5-4

CDR3: CASSFTPGQGNNEQFF
size: NA
V: TRBV5-1

CDR3: CASSYRQDGNEQYF
size: NA
V: TRBV27

CDR3: CASSRYGRETQYF
size: NA
V: TRBV18

CDR3: CASSEPDPISGSYNEQFF
size: NA
V: TRBV10-2

CDR3: CASSQKGTGRYNEQFF
size: NA
V: TRBV3-1/TRBV3-2

CDR3: CASSSRLDADTQYF
size: NA
V: TRBV7-3

CDR3: CATSRDRGQETQYF
size: NA
V: TRBV15

CDR3: CASSVGGVGYEQYF
size: NA
V: TRBV9

CDR3: CAWSEGWEDRERGFYGYTF
size: NA
V: TRBV30